The 18 T cell receptor beta chains given below trace back to one sample, sequenced in a study of blood T cell repertoires in COVID-19 (dated by TCRdb to 2018 to 2021). The library was produced with the immunoSEQ multiplex PCR assay. TCRdb took this table from immuneACCESS and kept in-frame rearrangements with V and J called. Such tables lack part of the clones; where checked against another copy, unresolved V genes explain under half of the gap, and the rest is unexplained. Present in this sample are 200,000 to 250,000 clones, about 86% of which were seen just once. Together, the top ten hold 10% of the sample. Sequenced sample: peripheral blood. These TCRs come from a woman aged 45 to 65 with COVID-19, enrolled during active disease.

CDR3 protein: CAWSRGLLSNQPQHF. The CDR3 nucleotides are TGTGCCTGGAGTCGGGGTCTCCTTAGCAATCAGCCCCAGCATTTT. The V call is TRBV30, the J call TRBJ1-5; D call uncertain. The CDR3 contains 15 residues. Trimming stripped 2 bases from V and 0 bases from J, with 11 bases between. Per the germline V gene, CDR1 is GTSNPN and CDR2 is SVGIG (reference sequence).

J is TRBJ2-7 and V is TRBV5-1; maybe TRBD2 (5 bases). There are 15 residues in the CDR3. Germline lookup yields CDR1 SGHRS and CDR2 YFSETQ. The V gene lost 10 bases and the J gene lost 6 bases, with 26 bases spanning the gap. DNA of the CDR3: TGCGCCTCCGCACCCTCCTCGGCGCGAGGGTTCGAGCAGTACTTC. Encoded protein: CASAPSSARGFEQYF.

CDR3: CASSPARVSSYNSPLHF. As DNA, the CDR3 is TGTGCCAGCAGCCCCGCCAGGGTTTCGTCCTATAATTCACCCCTCCACTTT. The chain couples TRBV7-2 to TRBJ1-6, with a possible D match to TRBD1 (5 bases). This CDR3 comprises 17 residues. Germline V gene lookup returns CDR1 SGHTA and CDR2 FQGNSA. With 5 bases removed from V and 1 base from J, the gap between germline ends came to 15 bases.

This chain joins TRBV2 and TRBJ2-6; D might be TRBD1 (5 bases). The CDR3 is 18 amino acids. Trimming removed 8 bases from V and 2 bases from J, with 22 bases in between. In germline, CDR1 is SNHLY, CDR2 FYNNEI. CDR3 region: CASRRWGRVTPGANVLTF. Written as DNA, the CDR3 is TGTGCCAGCCGTCGGTGGGGCAGGGTTACACCTGGGGCCAACGTCCTGACTTTC.

Only one count was recorded for this clone. The V gene is TRBV2, the J gene TRBJ1-5; possible D gene TRBD1, 5 bases. From germline, CDR1 is SNHLY and CDR2 FYNNEI. The ends were cut back, 6 bases at V and 2 bases at J, with 11 bases in the middle. CDR3 length: 14 residues. Here the CDR3 reads CASRRGTGNQPQHF. The CDR3, as DNA: TGTGCCAGCAGAAGGGGTACCGGCAATCAGCCCCAGCATTTT.

The rearrangement uses TRBV30 and TRBJ2-2; possible D gene TRBD1, 6 bases. Trimming removed 4 bases from V and 7 bases from J, with 13 bases in between. CDR3 length: 13 residues. Germline lookup yields CDR1 GTSNPN and CDR2 SVGIG (reference sequence). CDR3 loop: CAWTTRGGGELFF. In DNA, the CDR3 is TGTGCCTGGACCACCAGAGGGGGCGGGGAGCTGTTTTTT.

V is TRBV14 and J is TRBJ2-5; a possible D gene is TRBD2 (6 bases). The length of the CDR3 is 13 residues. Trimming removed 0 bases at V and 5 bases at J, with 7 bases between. The germline gives CDR1 SGHDN, CDR2 FVKESK. The CDR3 nucleotides are TGTGCCAGCAGCCAAGACCGGGGGGAGACCCAGTACTTC. It yields the protein CASSQDRGETQYF.

The gene calls are TRBV19 and TRBJ2-2; the D gene is possibly TRBD1 (5 bases). Germline V gene sequence: CDR1 LNHDA, CDR2 SQIVND (reference sequence). The CDR3 loop spans 16 amino acids. Trimming left V 3 bases short and J 5 bases short, with 16 bases between. CDR3 loop: CASSIPRLQGTGELFF. The CDR3 DNA reads as TGTGCCAGTAGTATCCCCCGCTTGCAGGGAACCGGGGAGCTGTTTTTT. The variable domain in full, completed from reference TRBV19 and TRBJ2-2, reads DGGITQSPKYLFRKEGQNVTLSCEQNLNHDAMYWYRQDPGQGLRLIYYSQIVNDFQKGDIAEGYSVSREKKESFPLTVTSAQKNPTAFYLCASSIPRLQGTGELFFGEGSRLTVL.

The chain joins TRBV19 to TRBJ2-7, with D possibly being TRBD2 (5 bases). The germline gives CDR1 LNHDA, CDR2 SQIVND (reference sequence). CDR3 length: 14 residues. Trimming left V 3 bases short and J 4 bases short, with 13 bases between. The chain's CDR3 is CASSIKAEGYEQYF. CDR3 in DNA: TGTGCCAGTAGTATTAAGGCCGAGGGATACGAGCAGTACTTC.

The count of this clone is one. This chain uses TRBV6-2 or TRBV6-3 with TRBJ2-5, with 10 bases matching TRBD2. Per the germline V gene, CDR1 is MNHEY and CDR2 is SVGEGT. CDR3 size: 15 residues. The trim removed 6 bases at V and 5 bases at J, leaving 9 bases unmatched. The DNA for the CDR3 is TGTGCCAGCAGCCAGCGGGGGGGCCCTCTGGAGACCCAGTACTTC. It codes for CASSQRGGPLETQYF.

The chain employs TRBV28 and TRBJ2-1; 7 bases fit TRBD2. Germline trimming cut 2 bases from V and 2 bases from J; bases unmatched to any gene: 3. The V gene's germline CDR1 is MDHEN and CDR2 SYDVKM. This CDR3 contains 15 residues. Here the CDR3 DNA reads TGTGCCAGCAGTTTAAAGCGGGGAGCCTACAATGAGCAGTTCTTC. This encodes CASSLKRGAYNEQFF. Full variable domain (rest looked up from reference TRBV28 and TRBJ2-1): DVKVTQSSRYLVKRTGEKVFLECVQDMDHENMFWYRQDPGLGLRLIYFSYDVKMKEKGDIPEGYSVSREKKERFSLILESASTNQTSMYLCASSLKRGAYNEQFFGPGTRLTVL.

The CDR3 protein is CASRALVYGYTF. The CDR3 DNA sequence: TGTGCCAGCAGGGCCTTGGTTTATGGCTACACCTTC. The chain recombines TRBV7-9 with TRBJ1-2, with D unresolved. The V gene lost 6 bases and the J gene lost 5 bases, with 10 bases spanning the gap. The germline gives CDR1 SEHNR, CDR2 FQNEAQ (reference sequence). The CDR3 is made up of 12 amino acids.

This clone has only one observation. The V and J genes are TRBV24-1 and TRBJ2-3; a weak D match, TRBD2 (6 bases). V was cut by 4 bases and J by 6 bases, with 16 bases left in between. CDR1 KGHDR and CDR2 SFDVKD come from the germline V gene. This CDR3 spans 15 amino acids. The CDR3 DNA reads TGTGCCACCAGTGACCCGGACGGGAGAAGGGATACGCAGTATTTT. This sequence encodes CATSDPDGRRDTQYF.

This clone came up a few times. This chain uses TRBV12-3 or TRBV12-4 with TRBJ2-1; D may be TRBD2 (5 bases). The CDR3 is made up of 11 amino acids. Trimming took 6 bases from V and 11 from J, leaving 11 bases between them. DNA of the CDR3: TGTGCCAGCAGCCTCGGGGTCCAGCAGTTCTTC. This encodes CASSLGVQQFF.

The V and J genes are TRBV11-3 and TRBJ2-5, with D maybe TRBD2 (6 bases). CDR3 length equals 14 residues. CDR1 SGHNT and CDR2 YENEEA come from the germline V gene. The V end was cut by 3 bases, the J end by 9 bases, with 17 bases between. CDR3 DNA: TGTGCCAGCAGCTTGGGAGGTATAGAGAGGGCCCAGTACTTC. This encodes CASSLGGIERAQYF.

This clone has more than one count but fewer than ten. The chain uses TRBV15 and TRBJ2-3, with D possibly being TRBD2 (7 bases). Trimming removed 1 base from V and 0 bases from J, with 17 bases in between. The CDR3 totals 18 residues. Per germline, CDR1 LNHNV and CDR2 YYDKDF (reference sequence). The DNA for the CDR3 is TGTGCCACCAGCAGAGTCGGGGGGCCTCGGCTTAGCACAGATACGCAGTATTTT. This translates into CATSRVGGPRLSTDTQYF.

The chain combines TRBV19 with TRBJ1-5, with TRBD1 matching 7 bases. CDR1 and CDR2 (germline): LNHDA, SQIVND (reference sequence). With 4 bases clipped from V and 5 bases from J, the junction kept 11 bases outside the gene matches. The CDR3 consists of 16 residues. Written as DNA, the CDR3 is TGTGCCAGTAGTACCAAAACGGGACAGCCCTATCAGCCCCAGCATTTT. Residues: CASSTKTGQPYQPQHF. The full variable domain, with the rest looked up from reference TRBV19 and TRBJ1-5, is DGGITQSPKYLFRKEGQNVTLSCEQNLNHDAMYWYRQDPGQGLRLIYYSQIVNDFQKGDIAEGYSVSREKKESFPLTVTSAQKNPTAFYLCASSTKTGQPYQPQHFGDGTRLSIL.

The J gene is TRBJ1-2, the V gene TRBV4-1; TRBD1 might be the D (5 bases). Deletions cut 1 base from V and 1 base from J, with 13 bases between. The V gene's germline CDR1 is MGHRA and CDR2 YSYEKL. The CDR3 consists of 16 residues. Written as DNA, the CDR3 is TGCGCCAGCAGCCAAGGGGGCCAGTCACTTAACTATGGCTACACCTTC. Its protein is CASSQGGQSLNYGYTF.